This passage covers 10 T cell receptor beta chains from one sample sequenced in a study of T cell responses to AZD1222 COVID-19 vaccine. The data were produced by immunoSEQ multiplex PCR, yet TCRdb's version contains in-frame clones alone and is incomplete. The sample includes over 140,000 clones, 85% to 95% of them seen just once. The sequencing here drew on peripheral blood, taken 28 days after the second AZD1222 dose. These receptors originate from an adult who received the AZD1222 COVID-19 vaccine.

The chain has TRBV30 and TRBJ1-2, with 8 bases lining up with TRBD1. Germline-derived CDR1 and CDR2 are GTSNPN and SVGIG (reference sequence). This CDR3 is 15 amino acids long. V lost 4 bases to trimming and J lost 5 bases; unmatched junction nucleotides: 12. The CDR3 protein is CAWKLTGTGLYGYTF. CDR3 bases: TGTGCCTGGAAGCTCACCGGGACAGGATTATATGGCTACACCTTC.

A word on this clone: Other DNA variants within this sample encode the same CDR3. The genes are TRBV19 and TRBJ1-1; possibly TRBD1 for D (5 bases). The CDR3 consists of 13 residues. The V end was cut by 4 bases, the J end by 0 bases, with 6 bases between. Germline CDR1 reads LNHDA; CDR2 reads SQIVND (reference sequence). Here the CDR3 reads CASSTTVNTEAFF. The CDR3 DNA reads TGTGCCAGTAGTACGACAGTGAACACTGAAGCTTTCTTT.

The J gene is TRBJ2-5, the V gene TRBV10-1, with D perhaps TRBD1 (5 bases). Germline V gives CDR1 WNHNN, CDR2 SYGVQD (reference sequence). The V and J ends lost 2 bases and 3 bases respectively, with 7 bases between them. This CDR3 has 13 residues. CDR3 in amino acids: CASSENRKETQYF. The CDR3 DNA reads TGCGCCAGCAGTGAGAACAGGAAAGAGACCCAGTACTTC.

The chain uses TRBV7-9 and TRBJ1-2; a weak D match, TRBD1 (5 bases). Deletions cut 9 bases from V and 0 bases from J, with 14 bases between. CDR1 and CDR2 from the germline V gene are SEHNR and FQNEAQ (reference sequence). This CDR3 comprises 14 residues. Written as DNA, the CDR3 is TGTGCCAGTGGTACAGGAGCCGCTAACTATGGCTACACCTTC. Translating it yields CASGTGAANYGYTF.

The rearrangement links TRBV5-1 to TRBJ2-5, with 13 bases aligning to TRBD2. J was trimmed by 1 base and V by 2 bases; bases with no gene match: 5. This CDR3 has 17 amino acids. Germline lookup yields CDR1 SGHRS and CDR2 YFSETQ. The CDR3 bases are TGCGCCAGCAGCTTTGGACTAGCGGGAGACTTCCAAGAGACCCAGTACTTC. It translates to CASSFGLAGDFQETQYF.

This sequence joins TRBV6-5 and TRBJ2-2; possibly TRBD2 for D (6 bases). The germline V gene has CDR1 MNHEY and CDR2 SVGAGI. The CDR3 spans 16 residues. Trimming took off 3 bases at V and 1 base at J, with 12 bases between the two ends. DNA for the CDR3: TGTGCCAGCAGTTATCAGGACTACCTGAACACCGGGGAGCTGTTTTTT. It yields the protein CASSYQDYLNTGELFF.

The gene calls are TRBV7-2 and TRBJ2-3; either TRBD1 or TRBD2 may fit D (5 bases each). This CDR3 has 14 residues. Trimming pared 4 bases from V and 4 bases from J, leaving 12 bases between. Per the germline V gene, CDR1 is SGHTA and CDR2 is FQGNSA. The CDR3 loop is CASSSLLGADTQYF. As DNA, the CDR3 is TGTGCCAGCAGCTCCCTCCTGGGGGCAGATACGCAGTATTTT.

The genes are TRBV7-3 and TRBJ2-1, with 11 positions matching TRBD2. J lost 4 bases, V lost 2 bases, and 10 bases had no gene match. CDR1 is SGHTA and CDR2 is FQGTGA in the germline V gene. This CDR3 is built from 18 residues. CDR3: CASSLERLAGGGYNEQFF. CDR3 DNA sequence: TGTGCCAGCAGCTTAGAGAGGCTAGCGGGAGGTGGGTACAATGAGCAGTTCTTC.

In DNA form, the CDR3 reads TGTGCCAGCAGCTTATTACAGGAATATGGCTACACCTTC. Amino acids: CASSLLQEYGYTF. This rearrangement joins TRBV7-9 to TRBJ1-2; possible D gene TRBD1, 5 bases. Germline CDR1 is SEHNR and CDR2 is FQNEAQ (reference sequence). The CDR3 totals 13 residues. Trimming took 2 bases from V and 5 from J, leaving 9 bases between them.

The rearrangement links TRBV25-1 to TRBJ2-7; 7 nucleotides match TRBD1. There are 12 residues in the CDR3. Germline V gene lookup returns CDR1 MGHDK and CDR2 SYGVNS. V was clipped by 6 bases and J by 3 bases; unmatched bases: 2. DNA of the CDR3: TGTGCCAGCAGCGACAGGGTCTACGAGCAGTACTTC. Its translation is CASSDRVYEQYF.